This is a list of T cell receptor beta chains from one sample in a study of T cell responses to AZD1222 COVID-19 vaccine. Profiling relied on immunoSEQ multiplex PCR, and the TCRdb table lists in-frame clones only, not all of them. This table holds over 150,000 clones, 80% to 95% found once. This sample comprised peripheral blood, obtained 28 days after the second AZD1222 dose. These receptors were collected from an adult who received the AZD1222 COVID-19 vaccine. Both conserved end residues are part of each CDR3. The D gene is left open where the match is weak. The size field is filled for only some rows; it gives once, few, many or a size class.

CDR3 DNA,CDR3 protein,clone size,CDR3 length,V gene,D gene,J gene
TGTGCCAGCAGCCCCGGGACAGGGGTTGACACCGGGGAGCTGTTTTTT,CASSPGTGVDTGELFF,.,16,TRBV13,TRBD1,TRBJ2-2
TGTGCCAGCAGCTTTGAGCGGGGGGGCTCCTACAATGAGCAGTTCTTC,CASSFERGGSYNEQFF,once,16,TRBV13,TRBD2,TRBJ2-1
TGTGCCAGCAGCCCCTACGGGGGGGCTAATCAGCCCCAGCATTTT,CASSPYGGANQPQHF,.,15,TRBV9,.,TRBJ1-5
TGTGCCAGTAGTCCAGTTGCTCTTGCCACTGAAGCTTTCTTT,CASSPVALATEAFF,.,14,TRBV19,.,TRBJ1-1
TGTGCCAGCAGTACCGACCCAAACTATGGCTACACCTTC,CASSTDPNYGYTF,.,13,TRBV6-5,.,TRBJ1-2
TGTGCCAGCAGCGTAGAATCGAGATCAGAAGCTTTCTTT,CASSVESRSEAFF,once,13,TRBV9,.,TRBJ1-1
TGTGCCAGCTCACCACGGAACTCTGGAAACACCATATATTTT,CASSPRNSGNTIYF,.,14,TRBV18,.,TRBJ1-3
TGTGCCAGCACGGGACCTCGCACGTCGGATAATGAAAAACTGTTTTTT,CASTGPRTSDNEKLFF,.,16,TRBV2,.,TRBJ1-4
TGTGCCAGCAGCCTACCGGGACAGAACACTGAAGCTTTCTTT,CASSLPGQNTEAFF,.,14,TRBV3-1/TRBV3-2,.,TRBJ1-1
TGTGCCAGCACCAGAGGGCAGGGCCACAACTATGGCTACACCTTC,CASTRGQGHNYGYTF,.,15,TRBV28,.,TRBJ1-2
TGTGCCAGCTCAAGCCAAGGGTCCACTGAAGCTTTCTTT,CASSSQGSTEAFF,.,13,TRBV12-3/TRBV12-4,.,TRBJ1-1
TGTGCCAGCAGCTTACAAGAGACCCAGTACTTC,CASSLQETQYF,few,11,TRBV5-4,.,TRBJ2-5
TGCGCCAGCAGCTTGTTTGGGGACGCGAACACCGGGGAGCTGTTTTTT,CASSLFGDANTGELFF,.,16,TRBV5-1,.,TRBJ2-2
TGTGCCAGTAGTATAGGACAGGGGGTGCAGCCCCAGCATTTT,CASSIGQGVQPQHF,.,14,TRBV19,TRBD1,TRBJ1-5
TGTGCCAGCAGTCCCGACAGAAACTATGGCTACACCTTC,CASSPDRNYGYTF,.,13,TRBV6-5,.,TRBJ1-2
TGTGCCAGCAGTTTTCAGGGAGGGATTTCACCCCTCCACTTT,CASSFQGGISPLHF,.,14,TRBV2,.,TRBJ1-6
TGTGCCAGCAACCCCCGGAGGGCTAACGCGCCCCAGCATTTT,CASNPRRANAPQHF,.,14,TRBV6-5,.,TRBJ1-5
TGCAGTGCTAGTTACAGGGCGTCGGACACCGGGGAGCTGTTTTTT,CSASYRASDTGELFF,few,15,TRBV20-1,.,TRBJ2-2
TGTGCCAGCAGTTACTCGGAGGCAGGGGGCTCCTACGAGCAGTACTTC,CASSYSEAGGSYEQYF,.,16,TRBV6-5,TRBD1,TRBJ2-7
TGTGCCAGTAGTGAGGCTAGCACAGATACGCAGTATTTT,CASSEASTDTQYF,.,13,TRBV19,.,TRBJ2-3
TGTGCCAGCCCCCCGGACAGACCATTGAACACTGAAGCTTTCTTT,CASPPDRPLNTEAFF,once,15,TRBV19,.,TRBJ1-1
TGTGCCTGGTCCCCGGTTGTTCAAGAGACCCAGTACTTC,CAWSPVVQETQYF,once,13,TRBV30,.,TRBJ2-5
TGTGCCAGCAGCTTAGAGGGGTGGGGCTACACCTTC,CASSLEGWGYTF,.,12,TRBV7-2,.,TRBJ1-2
TGTGCCAGCAGTCGAGCGGGGACAGGGTCGGATGAGCAGTTCTTC,CASSRAGTGSDEQFF,.,15,TRBV2,TRBD1,TRBJ2-1
TGCAGCGCGAGATTTTCCGCGAACACCGGGGAGCTGTTTTTT,CSARFSANTGELFF,.,14,TRBV29-1,.,TRBJ2-2
TGTGCCAGCTCACCAGTGGAGGGATTTAACTATGGCTACACCTTC,CASSPVEGFNYGYTF,.,15,TRBV18,.,TRBJ1-2
TGTGCCAGCAGCTGGACACAGGGAACCGATGAAGCTTTCTTT,CASSWTQGTDEAFF,.,14,TRBV7-9,.,TRBJ1-1
TGCGCCAGCAGCTTGGTGGTCGGACCTGCCTCTGGGGCCAACGTCCTGACTTTC,CASSLVVGPASGANVLTF,.,18,TRBV5-1,.,TRBJ2-6
TGTGCCAGCAGCGTAGCCCCAAGCCCAAATAATTCACCCCTCCACTTT,CASSVAPSPNNSPLHF,.,16,TRBV9,.,TRBJ1-6
TGTGCCAGCAGCTTAGTTGTCTTGAGGGGGCGATATGGCTACACCTTC,CASSLVVLRGRYGYTF,.,16,TRBV7-9,TRBD1,TRBJ1-2
TGTGCCAGTAGCCCCCGACTGGGCAGCTACGAGCAGTACTTC,CASSPRLGSYEQYF,.,14,TRBV19,.,TRBJ2-7
TGTGCCAGCAGCTTTGAAGACAGCGTCTCCAAGTATTTT,CASSFEDSVSKYF,once,13,TRBV5-4,.,TRBJ2-3
TGTGCCAGCAGCCAACGGACGGACGAAAACACCGGGGAGCTGTTTTTT,CASSQRTDENTGELFF,.,16,TRBV4-2,.,TRBJ2-2
TGTGCCAGCAGTGAAGGGACAGGCCTTCGCGGGACTGAAGCTTTCTTT,CASSEGTGLRGTEAFF,.,16,TRBV6-1,TRBD1,TRBJ1-1
TGTGCCAGCAGTTATGGGCAGGGGAACACTGAAGCTTTCTTT,CASSYGQGNTEAFF,.,14,TRBV6-5,.,TRBJ1-1
TGCAGCGTCCGAGAAACGGTGTCAGGCTACACCTTC,CSVRETVSGYTF,few,12,TRBV29-1,.,TRBJ1-2
TGCGCCAGCAGTCTTAATAACAGGGCCCCGAACACCGGGGAGCTGTTTTTT,CASSLNNRAPNTGELFF,.,17,TRBV5-1,.,TRBJ2-2
TGTGCCAGCAGTTCGGGACAGGGACCCGAAAAACTGTTTTTT,CASSSGQGPEKLFF,once,14,TRBV27,TRBD1,TRBJ1-4
TGTGCCAGCAGCCCCGACCCCCCATCGATAGCTTTCTTT,CASSPDPPSIAFF,.,13,TRBV5-6,.,TRBJ1-1
TGTGCCAGCAGCTTAGGGACAGGGCTGAACACTGAAGCTTTCTTT,CASSLGTGLNTEAFF,.,15,TRBV13,TRBD1,TRBJ1-1
TGTGCCAGTAGTATTCCAGGGGCCGGCTACGAGCAGTACTTC,CASSIPGAGYEQYF,.,14,TRBV19,.,TRBJ2-7
TGTGCGATCAGACAGGGGTCAACTAATGAAAAACTGTTTTTT,CAIRQGSTNEKLFF,.,14,TRBV7-9,TRBD1,TRBJ1-4
TGTGCCAGCCGGAGGGGGCTAACCTATGGCTACACCTTC,CASRRGLTYGYTF,.,13,TRBV28,TRBD1,TRBJ1-2
TGTGCCAGCAGCCCCCGGACAGCATCCACTGAAGCTTTCTTT,CASSPRTASTEAFF,once,14,TRBV7-8,.,TRBJ1-1
TGCGCCAGCAGCTTGGTGGGGACAGGGGTCCAAGAGACCCAGTACTTC,CASSLVGTGVQETQYF,.,16,TRBV5-1,TRBD1,TRBJ2-5
TGTGCCAGCAGTTTACAGGGCACCCAGGGTGGCTACACCTTC,CASSLQGTQGGYTF,.,14,TRBV6-6,.,TRBJ1-2
TGTGCCAGCAGTTGGGGACAGCCCGAAGGGAAACTGTTTTTT,CASSWGQPEGKLFF,.,14,TRBV27,TRBD1,TRBJ1-4
TGCGCCAGCAGCTTGGGCGGTACGGAAAATTCACCCCTCCACTTT,CASSLGGTENSPLHF,.,15,TRBV5-1,.,TRBJ1-6
TGCGCCAGCAGCCGCGGACAGGGCGGCACCGGGGAGCTGTTTTTT,CASSRGQGGTGELFF,.,15,TRBV5-1,TRBD1,TRBJ2-2
TGTGCCAGCAGCGTCAGTGGCGGGGGTAGGACAGATACGCAGTATTTT,CASSVSGGGRTDTQYF,.,16,TRBV9,TRBD2,TRBJ2-3
TGTGCCAGCAGCCAATTTTTTAAAGGACCTAGATACTTC,CASSQFFKGPRYF,.,13,TRBV14,.,TRBJ2-5